This TCR beta chain came from a study of blood T cell repertoires in COVID-19. On the study more broadly: Acute and convalescent COVID-19 specimens originated in the United States, Italy and Spain.

The CDR3 covers 15 residues. CDR1 SGHRS and CDR2 YFSETQ come from the germline V gene. V lost 7 bases, J lost 0 bases, and 10 bases stayed unmatched. Authors' methods: Amplification of reference gene primers provided the estimated nucleated cell counts. The method was immunoSEQ multiplex PCR; TCRdb's version includes in-frame clones alone and lacks a portion of them. D and trimming come from the DNA, and the V and J calls and clone size come from that table. The profile shows 260,000 or so clones, over 75% of them singletons. The sequence was obtained from a human donor in a cohort sampled during active COVID-19. The sample was peripheral blood. The chain joins TRBV5-1 to TRBJ2-7, with 7 nucleotides matching TRBD2. The chain's CDR3 is CASHRDYQNSYEQYF. In DNA, the CDR3 is TGCGCCAGCCACCGGGACTACCAGAACTCCTACGAGCAGTACTTC.